Reported below is one T cell receptor beta chain. Its antigen is not identified. The entry originates in a study of cytomegalovirus exposure and HLA in healthy donors. V lost 8 bases and J lost 3, with 10 bases in between. The CDR3 runs 12 residues. Germline values: CDR1 LNHDA, CDR2 SQIVND (reference sequence). Assay used: immunoSEQ multiplex PCR; TCRdb lists only in-frame clones, some missing. The sample includes approximately 210,000 clones, 85% to 90% of them seen just once. The study's findings and limits: CMV antigen specificity of three CMV-associated chains was confirmed in vitro.

Sequencing was carried out using PBMCs. The clonotype originates from a woman under 30 in good health and CMV-seronegative. This chain links TRBV19 with TRBJ1-2, with D possibly matching TRBD1 (6 bases). The CDR3 DNA is TGTGCCAGTGGCCAGGGGTACTATGGCTACACCTTC. The encoded protein is CASGQGYYGYTF. The complete variable domain, with remaining parts taken from reference TRBV19 and TRBJ1-2, reads DGGITQSPKYLFRKEGQNVTLSCEQNLNHDAMYWYRQDPGQGLRLIYYSQIVNDFQKGDIAEGYSVSREKKESFPLTVTSAQKNPTAFYLCASGQGYYGYTFGSGTRLTVV.